This T cell receptor beta chain was obtained from a study of shared clonotypes between healthy human individuals. General study findings and limits: A reduction in generation probabilities was seen for non-shared clonotypes relative to those shared by all four donors. The authors sampled blood alone, and tissue repertoires likely differ.

Germline values: CDR1 SGHRS, CDR2 YFSETQ. V lost 3 bases to trimming and J lost 0 bases; unmatched junction nucleotides: 8. The CDR3 has 19 amino acids. Assay used: immunoSEQ multiplex PCR; TCRdb lists only in-frame clones, some missing. The sample has roughly 2.5 million clones; more than 80% are singletons. Concerning this clone: The antigen is unknown.

The sequencing sample was made of naive CD4+ T cells sorted from blood. Subset: CD45RA+ positively selected. The sequence was obtained from a man in his late teens or twenties in good health. The J gene is TRBJ2-6, the V gene TRBV5-1; 11 nucleotides match TRBD2. CDR3 nucleotides: TGCGCCAGCAGCTGGGGTAGCGGGAGGGAGAGCTCTGGGGCCAACGTCCTGACTTTC. Encoded protein: CASSWGSGRESSGANVLTF.